The clone carrying this T cell receptor beta chain was detected only a few times. The data were taken from a study of blood T cell repertoires in COVID-19. Background on the study: Researchers got acute and convalescent COVID-19 samples from the United States, Italy and Spain.

Produced via immunoSEQ multiplex PCR; TCRdb's table is partial and in-frame only. Of 220,000 or so clones in the sample, 70% to 90% were seen once. Trimming removed 4 bases from V and 2 bases from J; junction bases left unmatched: 4. The germline gives CDR1 SGDLS, CDR2 YYNGEE. CDR3 length equals 16 residues. The rearrangement uses TRBV9 and TRBJ2-2; 11 positions match TRBD2. The sequenced sample was peripheral blood. This receptor was taken from a man in his forties or fifties who had recovered from COVID-19. In nucleotides, the CDR3 is TGTGCCAGCAGCACGGGACTAGCGGAAAACACCGGGGAGCTGTTTTTT. This encodes CASSTGLAENTGELFF.